This T cell receptor beta chain was observed in a study of cytomegalovirus exposure and HLA in healthy donors. Study-level points and caveats: TRBV6-2, TRBV6-3 and other indistinguishable V segments were excluded.

This clone was seen only a few times. Its antigen is undetermined. The PCR ran on 60 Vbeta and 13 Jbeta primers. Clones were sequenced by immunoSEQ multiplex PCR, and TCRdb holds only the in-frame ones, with some missing. The repertoire has about 170,000 clones, over 70% of them found once; the top ten carry around 3%. Germline lookup yields CDR1 LNHDA and CDR2 SQIVND (reference sequence). V lost 9 bases to trimming and J lost 2 bases, with 19 bases between them. The CDR3 contains 15 residues. This chain links TRBV19 with TRBJ1-2, with a weak D call TRBD1 (6 bases). Input material: PBMCs. The TCR originated in a woman aged 50 to 60 in good health and CMV-seropositive. The CDR3 is CASRSTGSGNYGYTF. DNA of the CDR3: TGTGCCAGCCGGTCGACAGGAAGTGGGAACTATGGCTACACCTTC. Using reference TRBV19 and TRBJ1-2 for the parts outside the CDR3, the full variable domain is DGGITQSPKYLFRKEGQNVTLSCEQNLNHDAMYWYRQDPGQGLRLIYYSQIVNDFQKGDIAEGYSVSREKKESFPLTVTSAQKNPTAFYLCASRSTGSGNYGYTFGSGTRLTVV.